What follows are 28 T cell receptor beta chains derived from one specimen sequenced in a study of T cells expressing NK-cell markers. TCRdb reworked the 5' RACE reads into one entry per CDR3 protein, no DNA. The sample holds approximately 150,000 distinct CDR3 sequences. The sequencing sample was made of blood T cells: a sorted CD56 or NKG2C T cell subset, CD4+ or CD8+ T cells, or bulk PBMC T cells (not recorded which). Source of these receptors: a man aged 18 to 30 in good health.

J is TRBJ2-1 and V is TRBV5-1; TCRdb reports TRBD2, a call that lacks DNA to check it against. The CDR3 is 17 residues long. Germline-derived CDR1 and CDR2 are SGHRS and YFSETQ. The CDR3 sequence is CASSLPSGRPIYNEQFF.

The CDR3 sequence is CSARDGETQYF. The chain employs TRBV20-1 and TRBJ2-5. Germline V CDR1 and CDR2: DFQATT, SNEGSKA (reference sequence). The CDR3 covers 11 residues.

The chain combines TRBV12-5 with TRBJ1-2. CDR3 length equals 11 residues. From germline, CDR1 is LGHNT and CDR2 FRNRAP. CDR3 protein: CASGLKEGYTF.

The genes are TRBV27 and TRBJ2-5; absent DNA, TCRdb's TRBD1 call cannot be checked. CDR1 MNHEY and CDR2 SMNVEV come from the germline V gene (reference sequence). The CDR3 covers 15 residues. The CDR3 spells CASSSDRGPQETQYF.

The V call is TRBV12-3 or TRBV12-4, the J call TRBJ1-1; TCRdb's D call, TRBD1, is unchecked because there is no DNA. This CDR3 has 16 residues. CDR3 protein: CASRTFLLGGETEAFF.

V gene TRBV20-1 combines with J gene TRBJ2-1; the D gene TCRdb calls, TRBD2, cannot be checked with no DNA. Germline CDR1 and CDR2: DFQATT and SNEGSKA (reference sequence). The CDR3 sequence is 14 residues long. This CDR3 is CSARVIAAYNEQFF.

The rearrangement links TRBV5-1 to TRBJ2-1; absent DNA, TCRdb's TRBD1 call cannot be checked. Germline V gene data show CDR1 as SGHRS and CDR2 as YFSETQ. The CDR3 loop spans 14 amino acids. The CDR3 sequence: CASSPSPGYDEQFF.

The CDR3 spells CATSVTGTSSNEQFF. V usage is TRBV15 and J usage is TRBJ2-1; the D call of TRBD2 rests on TCRdb alone, since no DNA is present to check it. Germline CDR1 and CDR2: LNHNV and YYDKDF (reference sequence). The CDR3 spans 15 residues.

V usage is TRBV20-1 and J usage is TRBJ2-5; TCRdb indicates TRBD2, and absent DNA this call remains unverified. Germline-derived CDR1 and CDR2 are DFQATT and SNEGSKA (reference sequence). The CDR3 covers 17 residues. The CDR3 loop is CSAGRWREGRNQETQYF.

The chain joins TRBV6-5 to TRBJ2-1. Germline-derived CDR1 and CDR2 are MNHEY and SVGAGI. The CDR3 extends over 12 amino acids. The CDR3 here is CASSSPYNEQFF.

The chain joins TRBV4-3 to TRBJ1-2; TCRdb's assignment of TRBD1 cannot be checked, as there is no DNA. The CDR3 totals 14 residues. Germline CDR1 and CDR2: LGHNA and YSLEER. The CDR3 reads CASSQVVTGHGYTF.

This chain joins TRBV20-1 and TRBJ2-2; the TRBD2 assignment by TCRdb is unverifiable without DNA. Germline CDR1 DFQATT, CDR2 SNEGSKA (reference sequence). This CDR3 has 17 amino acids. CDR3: CSARDYGGRAGGGELFF.

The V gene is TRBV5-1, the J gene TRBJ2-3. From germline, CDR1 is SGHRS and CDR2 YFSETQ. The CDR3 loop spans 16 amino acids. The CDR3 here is CASSLFSVFSTDTQYF.

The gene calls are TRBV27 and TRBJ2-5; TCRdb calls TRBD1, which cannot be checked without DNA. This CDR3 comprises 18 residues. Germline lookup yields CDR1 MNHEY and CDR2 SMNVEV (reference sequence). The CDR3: CASSPLLNRAERQETQYF.

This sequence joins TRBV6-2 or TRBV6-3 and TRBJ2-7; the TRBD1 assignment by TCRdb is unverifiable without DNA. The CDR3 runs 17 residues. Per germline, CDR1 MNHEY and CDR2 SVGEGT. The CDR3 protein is CASTIRDRGQVSYEQYF.

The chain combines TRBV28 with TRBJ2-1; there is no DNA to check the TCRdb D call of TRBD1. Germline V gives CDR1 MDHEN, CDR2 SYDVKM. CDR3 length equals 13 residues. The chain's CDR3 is CASSLGRGREQFF.

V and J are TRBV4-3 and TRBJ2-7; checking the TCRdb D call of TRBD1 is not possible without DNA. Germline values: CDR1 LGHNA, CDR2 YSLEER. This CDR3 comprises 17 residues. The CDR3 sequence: CASSQCHSRGRSYEQYF.

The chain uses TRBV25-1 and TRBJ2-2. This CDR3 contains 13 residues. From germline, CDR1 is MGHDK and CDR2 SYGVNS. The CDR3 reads CASSEVLPGELFF.

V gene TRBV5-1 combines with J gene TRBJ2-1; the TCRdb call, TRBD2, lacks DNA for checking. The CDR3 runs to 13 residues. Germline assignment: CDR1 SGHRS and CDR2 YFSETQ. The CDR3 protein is CASMLGGSYEQFF.

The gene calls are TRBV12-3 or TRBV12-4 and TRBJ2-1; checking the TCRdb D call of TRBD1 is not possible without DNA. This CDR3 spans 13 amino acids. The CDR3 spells CASTRRGGNEQFF.

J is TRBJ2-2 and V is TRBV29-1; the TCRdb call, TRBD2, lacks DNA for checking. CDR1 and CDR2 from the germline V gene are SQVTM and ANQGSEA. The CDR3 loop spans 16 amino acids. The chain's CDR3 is CSVGGTTHRGTGELFF.

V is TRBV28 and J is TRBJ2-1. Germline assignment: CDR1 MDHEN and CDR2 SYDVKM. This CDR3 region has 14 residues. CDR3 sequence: CASSPRRIYNEQFF.

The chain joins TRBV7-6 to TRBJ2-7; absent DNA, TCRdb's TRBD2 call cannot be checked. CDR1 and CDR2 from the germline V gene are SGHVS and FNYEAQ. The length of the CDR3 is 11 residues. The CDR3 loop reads CASQAGGEQYF.

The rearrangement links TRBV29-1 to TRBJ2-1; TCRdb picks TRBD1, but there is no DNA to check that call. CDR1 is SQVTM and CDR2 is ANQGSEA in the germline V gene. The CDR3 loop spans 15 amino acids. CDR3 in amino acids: CSASDRGRTIDEQFF.

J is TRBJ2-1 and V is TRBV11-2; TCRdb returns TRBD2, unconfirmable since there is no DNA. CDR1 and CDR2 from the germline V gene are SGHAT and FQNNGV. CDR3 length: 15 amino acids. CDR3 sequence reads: CASSPSVASDHEQFF.

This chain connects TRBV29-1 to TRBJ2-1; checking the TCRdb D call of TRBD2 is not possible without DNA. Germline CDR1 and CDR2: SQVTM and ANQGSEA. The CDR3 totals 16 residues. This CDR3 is CSGQGDSGRLYNEQFF.

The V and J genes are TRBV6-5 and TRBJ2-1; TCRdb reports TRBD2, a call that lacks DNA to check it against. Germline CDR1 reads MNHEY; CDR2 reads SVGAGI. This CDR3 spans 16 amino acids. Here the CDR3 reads CASSSMTSGVYNEQFF.

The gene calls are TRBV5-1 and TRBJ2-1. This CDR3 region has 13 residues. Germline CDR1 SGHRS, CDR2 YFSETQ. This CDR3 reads CASSLAGGIEQFF.